This T cell receptor beta chain was identified in a study of monozygotic twins with inflammatory bowel disease. Whole-study findings and limits: Among IBD patients, fewer clonotypes were shared with others than among healthy twins, especially with disease activity.

The length of the CDR3 is 13 residues. Germline V gene sequence: CDR1 SGHTA, CDR2 FQGNSA. TCRdb re-called the 5' RACE reads; one entry per CDR3 protein, DNA not given. The sample shows around 450,000 distinct CDR3 sequences, and 2.4% sits with its ten largest clones. About this clonotype: The antigen remains unidentified.

The sequence was collected from a human donor with ulcerative colitis or Crohn's disease, or a healthy co-twin of an affected twin (not recorded which). The rearrangement links TRBV7-2 to TRBJ1-4; TCRdb reports TRBD1, a call that lacks DNA to check it against. Sequencing was done on a sample of blood. The CDR3 loop reads CASTPGTNEKLFF.